These 29 T cell receptor beta chains were sequenced from one sample in a study of cytomegalovirus exposure and HLA in healthy donors. It was with 60 Vbeta and 13 Jbeta primers that the PCR ran. Assay used: immunoSEQ multiplex PCR; TCRdb lists only in-frame clones, some missing. This sample carries 150,000 to 200,000 clones, about 85% of them seen once, and the ten largest clones take about 1.6%. Sequencing input: PBMCs. These receptor sequences come from a woman between 45 and 60 years old in good health and CMV-seronegative.

The sample holds a few counts of this clone. The rearrangement uses TRBV6-5 and TRBJ2-7, with TRBD1 matching 8 bases. With V trimmed by 7 bases and J by 3 bases, 5 bases remained unmatched. The germline V gene encodes CDR1 MNHEY and CDR2 SVGAGI. CDR3 length: 13 residues. Here the CDR3 DNA reads TGTGCCAGCACTACCGGGACAGGCTACGAGCAGTACTTC. Amino acid sequence: CASTTGTGYEQYF.

The J gene is TRBJ2-7, the V gene TRBV2; D is unclear. Germline V gene lookup returns CDR1 SNHLY and CDR2 FYNNEI. The CDR3 runs 11 residues. V lost 6 bases and J 1 base, leaving 4 bases between the germline ends. The CDR3 region has the DNA TGTGCCAGCAGGAGGTCCTACGAGCAGTACTTC. Protein: CASRRSYEQYF.

The J gene is TRBJ1-5, the V gene TRBV6-5; D perhaps matches TRBD1 (6 bases). The germline V and J ends were trimmed by 2 bases and 6 bases, with 11 bases remaining between them. CDR3 length: 14 residues. CDR1 is MNHEY, CDR2 SVGAGI, per germline. The CDR3 loop is CASSYTGFGQPQHF. In nucleotides, the CDR3 is TGTGCCAGCAGTTACACAGGGTTTGGTCAGCCCCAGCATTTT.

This clone has only a few counts. This chain links TRBV5-4 with TRBJ1-1; D unresolved. V gave up 4 bases and J gave up 5 bases, with 6 bases separating them. Germline V gene sequence: CDR1 SGHNT, CDR2 YYREEE (reference sequence). This CDR3 is 11 amino acids long. This CDR3 reads CASSAGTEAFF. The CDR3 DNA reads as TGTGCCAGCAGCGCGGGAACTGAAGCTTTCTTT. Together with reference TRBV5-4 and TRBJ1-1, the CDR3 gives the full variable domain: ETGVTQSPTHLIKTRGQQVTLRCSSQSGHNTVSWYQQALGQGPQFIFQYYREEENGRGNFPPRFSGLQFPNYSSELNVNALELDDSALYLCASSAGTEAFFGQGTRLTVV.

This clone was recorded a few times. The rearrangement joins TRBV5-4 to TRBJ2-3; D is undetermined. This CDR3 is built from 12 residues. The germline V gene encodes CDR1 SGHNT and CDR2 YYREEE (reference sequence). V was trimmed by 7 bases and J by 5 bases, leaving 11 bases between them. The CDR3 DNA reads TGTGCCAGCGGTCCTGTCGGAGATACGCAGTATTTT. It codes for CASGPVGDTQYF.

In this sample, this clone turned up many times. V usage is TRBV6-1 and J usage is TRBJ2-1; the D gene is possibly TRBD1 (6 bases). V was shortened by 3 bases and J by 12 bases, with 18 bases between the two germline ends. Per germline, CDR1 MNHNS and CDR2 SASEGT. The CDR3 loop spans 14 amino acids. The CDR3 spells CASSDRWGQSAQFF. In DNA, the CDR3 is TGTGCCAGCAGTGATCGGTGGGGACAATCTGCGCAGTTCTTC.

The V and J genes are TRBV7-9 and TRBJ2-7; 10 bases are shared with TRBD2. This CDR3 has 18 amino acids. Unmatched junction bases numbered 12, after V lost 0 bases and J lost 4 bases. In germline, CDR1 is SEHNR, CDR2 FQNEAQ (reference sequence). The CDR3 loop reads CASSLAEVSLAGVYEQYF. The CDR3 coding sequence is TGTGCCAGCAGCTTAGCGGAAGTTTCGCTAGCGGGAGTATACGAGCAGTACTTC.

The chain carries TRBV4-2 and TRBJ2-3; 13 bases agree with TRBD2. The CDR3 has 17 amino acids. Germline CDR1 reads LGHNA; CDR2 reads YNFKEQ. The J segment lost 1 base and the V segment lost 1 base, leaving 2 bases of the junction unmatched. The CDR3 nucleotides are TGTGCCAGCAGCCAAGGGGGACTAGCGGGACGCACAGATACGCAGTATTTT. Translated: CASSQGGLAGRTDTQYF.

This clone was detected ten times or more. The chain uses TRBV5-1 and TRBJ1-4; 9 nucleotides agree with TRBD1. Germline loops: CDR1 SGHRS, CDR2 YFSETQ. V lost 4 bases, J lost 8 bases, and 9 bases stayed unmatched. The CDR3 covers 15 residues. CDR3 amino acids: CASSPRLGQGEKLFF. The DNA of the CDR3 is TGCGCCAGCAGCCCGAGGCTCGGACAGGGGGAAAAACTGTTTTTT.

The chain recombines TRBV29-1 with TRBJ1-1; the D gene is possibly TRBD1 (6 bases). The germline V gene has CDR1 SQVTM and CDR2 ANQGSEA. Trimming stripped 6 bases from V and 5 bases from J, with 10 bases between. The CDR3 sequence is 11 residues long. CDR3 sequence: CSVDRLTEAFF. The CDR3 DNA is TGCAGCGTCGACAGGTTAACTGAAGCTTTCTTT. The whole variable domain, filled in from reference TRBV29-1 and TRBJ1-1, reads SAVISQKPSRDICQRGTSLTIQCQVDSQVTMMFWYRQQPGQSLTLIATANQGSEATYESGFVIDKFPISRPNLTFSTLTVSNMSPEDSSIYLCSVDRLTEAFFGQGTRLTVV.

This chain joins TRBV30 and TRBJ2-2, with TRBD2 matching 7 bases. In germline, CDR1 is GTSNPN, CDR2 SVGIG (reference sequence). The junction had 11 bases not matched to a gene; V was cut back by 2 bases and J by 2 bases. This CDR3 comprises 17 residues. The DNA of the CDR3 is TGTGCCTGGAGTCCTTTCCCTCTAGCGGATAACACCGGGGAGCTGTTTTTT. Its protein product is CAWSPFPLADNTGELFF. The variable domain in full, completed from reference TRBV30 and TRBJ2-2, reads SQTIHQWPATLVQPVGSPLSLECTVEGTSNPNLYWYRQAAGRGLQLLFYSVGIGQISSEVPQNLSASRPQDRQFILSSKKLLLSDSGFYLCAWSPFPLADNTGELFFGEGSRLTVL.

The V call is TRBV6-1, the J call TRBJ2-7, with 9 bases identical to TRBD1. The CDR3 has 15 residues. Germline CDR1 is MNHNS and CDR2 is SASEGT. Unmatched junction bases numbered 8, after V lost 4 bases and J lost 4 bases. The CDR3: CASSVTGTGIYEQYF. CDR3 nucleotides: TGTGCCAGCAGTGTTACCGGGACAGGGATTTACGAGCAGTACTTC.

J is TRBJ1-2 and V is TRBV19; D uncertain. Trimming pared 4 bases from V and 8 bases from J, leaving 11 bases between. Germline-derived CDR1 and CDR2 are LNHDA and SQIVND (reference sequence). This CDR3 comprises 12 residues. The CDR3 DNA reads as TGTGCCAGTAGTACCCCCTCAGGAGGCTACACCTTC. Its translation is CASSTPSGGYTF.

The J gene is TRBJ1-2, the V gene TRBV10-3; D may be TRBD1 (5 bases). This CDR3 region has 13 residues. The germline V gene encodes CDR1 ENHRY and CDR2 SYGVKD. Trimming took 3 bases from V and 7 from J, leaving 12 bases between them. CDR3 DNA: TGTGCCATCAGTGACAACGGGCAGGGTGGCTACACCTTC. Translation gives CAISDNGQGGYTF.

The chain links TRBV21-1 to TRBJ1-1; the DNA was not compared with TRBD1, the D call given in the table. TRBV21-1 is a documented pseudogene. The CDR3 is made up of 18 amino acids. This CDR3 reads CASSIPVQGRRMNTEAFF. In DNA, the CDR3 is TGTGCCAGCAGCATCCCAGTACAGGGGAGGAGGATGAACACTGAAGCTTTCTTT.

This clone was seen a few times. DNA of the CDR3: TGCGCCAGCCGTCAGGGCGGATCACCCCTCCACTTT. As protein: CASRQGGSPLHF. The rearrangement uses TRBV5-1 and TRBJ1-6; D is perhaps TRBD1 (5 bases). CDR1 and CDR2 (germline): SGHRS, YFSETQ. The V gene lost 7 bases and the J gene lost 10 bases, with 12 bases spanning the gap. The CDR3 contains 12 residues.

The genes are TRBV7-9 and TRBJ1-4; TRBD1 matches at 10 bases. Germline CDR1 is SEHNR and CDR2 is FQNEAQ (reference sequence). The CDR3 sequence is 16 residues long. The V gene end was trimmed by 4 bases and the J gene end by 5 bases; junction bases not matched to a gene: 7. The chain's CDR3 is CASSSIDRGRNEKLFF. The CDR3 nucleotides are TGTGCCAGCAGCTCCATCGACAGGGGGCGCAATGAAAAACTGTTTTTT.

The chain links TRBV9 to TRBJ2-3, with 9 bases aligning to TRBD2. The CDR3 sequence is 18 residues long. Germline V gene sequence: CDR1 SGDLS, CDR2 YYNGEE. Losses at the gene ends were 1 base for V and 3 bases for J; bases not matched to a gene: 12. In nucleotides, the CDR3 is TGTGCCAGCAGCGTAATACCGGGACTAGCCATGTCTACAGATACGCAGTATTTT. It yields the protein CASSVIPGLAMSTDTQYF.

The CDR3 reads CASSRGTSGTDTQYF. Here the CDR3 DNA reads TGTGCCAGCAGCCGGGGGACTAGCGGAACAGATACGCAGTATTTT. The V and J genes are TRBV7-9 and TRBJ2-3; 11 nucleotides line up with TRBD2. CDR3 length: 15 residues. CDR1 and CDR2 (germline): SEHNR, FQNEAQ (reference sequence). V dropped 5 bases and J dropped 3; count of bases not matched to a gene: 4.

The chain carries TRBV9 and TRBJ2-1; a weak D match, TRBD2 (5 bases). Trimming stripped 3 bases from V and 6 bases from J, with 13 bases between. The CDR3 is 14 amino acids. Looked up from germline, CDR1 is SGDLS and CDR2 is YYNGEE. CDR3 protein: CASSGFGGSNEQFF. As DNA, the CDR3 is TGTGCCAGCAGCGGTTTTGGCGGGTCCAATGAGCAGTTCTTC. Combining the CDR3 with reference TRBV9 and TRBJ2-1 gives the whole variable domain DSGVTQTPKHLITATGQRVTLRCSPRSGDLSVYWYQQSLDQGLQFLIQYYNGEERAKGNILERFSAQQFPDLHSELNLSSLELGDSALYFCASSGFGGSNEQFFGPGTRLTVL.

The chain couples TRBV2 to TRBJ1-5, with D possibly being TRBD1 (5 bases). The germline V gene has CDR1 SNHLY and CDR2 FYNNEI. Trimming shortened V by 4 bases and J by 4 bases, and 8 bases separated the two germline ends. The CDR3 spans 13 residues. The CDR3 sequence: CASSVEGNQPQHF. The CDR3 nucleotides are TGTGCCAGCAGTGTGGAGGGGAATCAGCCCCAGCATTTT.

About this clone: A junction boundary mismatches the germline segment, possibly from a read error. The chain's CDR3 is CASSEMASGAHYF. DNA of the CDR3: TGTGCCAGCAGTGAAATGGCTAGCGGGGCCCATTACTTC. The chain couples TRBV2 to TRBJ2-5; 9 nucleotides align to TRBD2. CDR3 length equals 13 residues. Germline CDR1 and CDR2: SNHLY and FYNNEI.

The chain is built from TRBV19 and TRBJ2-7; 9 bases are a match to TRBD1. Germline CDR1 and CDR2: LNHDA and SQIVND (reference sequence). This CDR3 has 13 residues. V lost 7 bases and J lost 5; bases outside the gene matches: 6. The CDR3 region is CASNQGQGDEQYF. The CDR3 nucleotides are TGTGCCAGTAACCAGGGACAGGGCGACGAGCAGTACTTC.

The CDR3 bases are TGTGCCAGCAGCGTAGGAGGGAACTCAGATACGCAGTATTTT. It yields the protein CASSVGGNSDTQYF. The chain joins TRBV9 to TRBJ2-3; a possible D gene is TRBD2 (5 bases). This CDR3 has 14 amino acids. V lost 0 bases to trimming and J lost 4 bases, with 9 bases between them. Germline V lookup: CDR1 SGDLS, CDR2 YYNGEE.

This clone was counted between two and nine times. This chain uses TRBV6-1 with TRBJ2-3; weak D call: TRBD1 (5 bases). This CDR3 has 12 amino acids. Germline lookup yields CDR1 MNHNS and CDR2 SASEGT. Between the trimmed V and J ends, which lost 8 bases and 1 base, there was a span of 7 bases. For the CDR3, the DNA is TGTGCCAGCGGGGCAGGCACAGATACGCAGTATTTT. The encoded protein is CASGAGTDTQYF.

V is TRBV15 and J is TRBJ1-5; no firm D call. The V end lost 0 bases, the J end lost 4 bases, and 10 bases lay between the germline ends. This CDR3 spans 15 amino acids. Germline V CDR1 and CDR2: LNHNV, YYDKDF (reference sequence). The CDR3 is CATSREIAANQPQHF. The CDR3 bases are TGTGCCACCAGCAGAGAGATAGCGGCTAATCAGCCCCAGCATTTT.

The rearrangement links TRBV14 to TRBJ1-2; no definite D call. The V gene lost 5 bases and the J gene lost 8 bases, with 18 bases spanning the gap. From germline, CDR1 is SGHDN and CDR2 FVKESK. The CDR3 runs to 14 residues. Here the CDR3 reads CASSVQSGLGGYTF. For the CDR3, the DNA is TGTGCCAGCAGCGTACAAAGCGGTTTAGGGGGCTACACCTTC.

The sample holds one count of this clone. V is TRBV14 and J is TRBJ1-3; 8 bases align to TRBD1. The CDR3 consists of 16 residues. Germline CDR1 reads SGHDN; CDR2 reads FVKESK. Losses at the gene ends were 3 bases for V and 0 bases for J; bases not matched to a gene: 4. DNA for the CDR3: TGTGCCAGCAGCCATAGGACAGGGATCTCTGGAAACACCATATATTTT. Amino acids: CASSHRTGISGNTIYF. Variable domain in full (rest from reference TRBV14 and TRBJ1-3): EAGVTQFPSHSVIEKGQTVTLRCDPISGHDNLYWYRRVMGKEIKFLLHFVKESKQDESGMPNNRFLAERTGGTYSTLKVQPAELEDSGVYFCASSHRTGISGNTIYFGEGSWLTVV.

This clone showed up just a few times. The genes are TRBV2 and TRBJ1-1, with D uncertain. From germline, CDR1 is SNHLY and CDR2 FYNNEI. The germline V and J ends were trimmed by 3 bases and 4 bases, with 9 bases remaining between them. This CDR3 has 13 amino acids. CDR3 DNA: TGTGCCAGCAGTGAGAGAAAGTTCACTGAAGCTTTCTTT. Translated, it gives CASSERKFTEAFF. Variable domain in full (rest from reference TRBV2 and TRBJ1-1): EPEVTQTPSHQVTQMGQEVILRCVPISNHLYFYWYRQILGQKVEFLVSFYNNEISEKSEIFDDQFSVERPDGSNFTLKIRSTKLEDSAMYFCASSERKFTEAFFGQGTRLTVV.